The rows below give T cell receptor beta chains drawn from one sample of a study of radiotherapy plus CTLA-4 blockade in lung cancer. Method: immunoSEQ multiplex PCR; TCRdb's copy keeps in-frame clones and lacks some. Here the sample spans roughly 110,000 clones, about four fifths being singletons. This sample comprised peripheral blood, obtained from a patient treated with radiotherapy plus ipilimumab. All receptors come from a human donor with non-small cell lung cancer that progressed on radiotherapy plus ipilimumab. Some clones in this sample may be carry-over from other donors' samples. Both conserved end residues are part of each CDR3. D genes are given only for firm matches. A clone size is listed for some rows: how often the clone was seen (once, few, many), or a class if it is expanded.

TRBV30,TRBD1,NA,TRBJ2-1,CAWNPGTGYRDEQFF,TGTGCCTGGAACCCCGGGACAGGGTATCGCGATGAGCAGTTCTTC
TRBV7-3,NA,once,TRBJ2-6,CASSVDSPGANVLTF,TGTGCCAGCAGCGTGGACAGCCCTGGGGCCAACGTCCTGACTTTC
TRBV9,TRBD2,NA,TRBJ2-2,CASGGLASTGELFF,TGTGCCAGCGGGGGACTAGCAAGCACCGGGGAGCTGTTTTTT
TRBV27,NA,NA,TRBJ1-6,CASSRKSRDPLHF,TGTGCCAGCAGCCGTAAGTCGCGGGATCCCCTCCACTTT
TRBV5-4,TRBD2,NA,TRBJ2-5,CASQLAGGRQETQYF,TGTGCCAGCCAATTAGCGGGGGGGCGACAAGAGACCCAGTACTTC
TRBV7-6,NA,NA,TRBJ1-1,CASSFTGLTEAFF,TGTGCCAGCAGCTTTACAGGGTTGACTGAAGCTTTCTTT
TRBV4-3,TRBD1,NA,TRBJ2-2,CASSQRDRDTGELFF,TGCGCCAGCAGCCAGAGGGACAGGGACACCGGGGAGCTGTTTTTT
TRBV10-3,NA,NA,TRBJ2-5,CAISASTGQETQYF,TGTGCCATCAGTGCTTCAACTGGACAAGAGACCCAGTACTTC
TRBV7-6,NA,NA,TRBJ1-2,CASSPRRSYGYTF,TGTGCCAGCAGCCCCCGACGGAGCTATGGCTACACCTTC
TRBV4-2,NA,NA,TRBJ2-7,CASSQEDGGAAYEQYF,TGTGCCAGCAGCCAAGAAGACGGCGGGGCGGCCTACGAGCAGTACTTC
TRBV5-1,TRBD2,NA,TRBJ2-3,CASSLGLADTDTQYF,TGCGCCAGCAGCTTGGGACTAGCGGACACAGATACGCAGTATTTT
TRBV18,NA,few,TRBJ1-3,CASSLAVRGNTIYF,TGTGCCAGCTCACTGGCGGTTCGGGGAAACACCATATATTTT
TRBV18,TRBD1,NA,TRBJ1-2,CASSPGQGSYTF,TGTGCCAGCTCACCGGGACAGGGCAGCTACACCTTC
TRBV9,NA,NA,TRBJ1-6,CASSAAGANSPLHF,TGTGCCAGCAGCGCGGCAGGGGCTAATTCACCCCTCCACTTT
TRBV7-2,TRBD2,few,TRBJ2-3,CASSSRFWAGGPTDTQYF,TGTGCCAGCAGCTCCCGGTTCTGGGCGGGGGGGCCCACAGATACGCAGTATTTT
TRBV4-3,NA,NA,TRBJ1-1,CASSPIWGSNTEAFF,TGCGCCAGCAGCCCAATATGGGGGTCGAACACTGAAGCTTTCTTT
TRBV11-1,NA,NA,TRBJ1-2,CASSVSGYGYTF,TGTGCCAGCAGCGTTTCCGGCTATGGCTACACCTTC
TRBV18,NA,NA,TRBJ1-1,CASSPLGQQNTEAFF,TGTGCCAGCTCACCACTCGGACAGCAGAACACTGAAGCTTTCTTT
TRBV7-9,NA,NA,TRBJ1-1,CASSRLQGGTEAFF,TGTGCCAGCAGCCGCCTACAGGGTGGGACTGAAGCTTTCTTT
TRBV6-1,NA,NA,TRBJ2-7,CALRRGQSSYEQYF,TGTGCGCTTCGGCGAGGACAGAGCTCCTACGAGCAGTACTTC
TRBV4-3,NA,NA,TRBJ1-1,CASSHLLDTELTEAFF,TGCGCCAGCAGCCACCTGCTAGACACGGAACTCACTGAAGCTTTCTTT
TRBV2,TRBD1,NA,TRBJ2-3,CATKDRINTDTQYF,TGTGCCACCAAGGACAGGATTAACACAGATACGCAGTATTTT
TRBV19,NA,NA,TRBJ1-6,CASSMMGRDNSPLHF,TGTGCCAGTAGTATGATGGGGCGGGATAATTCACCCCTCCACTTT
TRBV27,TRBD1,NA,TRBJ2-7,CASSILGTGGYEQYF,TGTGCCAGCAGTATACTCGGGACAGGAGGCTACGAGCAGTACTTC
TRBV5-8,TRBD2,NA,TRBJ2-3,CASSSLAGGPGDTQYF,TGTGCCAGCAGCTCCCTAGCGGGGGGACCCGGGGATACGCAGTATTTT
TRBV29-1,NA,NA,TRBJ2-5,CSVGDLGGHIGETQYF,TGCAGCGTTGGAGATCTCGGGGGACATATAGGAGAGACCCAGTACTTC
TRBV7-2,TRBD1,NA,TRBJ1-3,CASRGSGTGAGNTIYF,TGTGCCAGCAGGGGATCCGGGACAGGGGCCGGAAACACCATATATTTT
TRBV7-3,NA,NA,TRBJ1-2,CASSLAGLNYGYTF,TGTGCCAGCAGCTTAGCGGGACTTAACTATGGCTACACCTTC
TRBV4-1,TRBD1,NA,TRBJ2-7,CASSLVSPGTGAYEQYF,TGCGCCAGCAGCCTCGTAAGCCCCGGGACAGGGGCTTACGAGCAGTACTTC
TRBV7-2,NA,NA,TRBJ1-2,CASSLALRGPPRGYTF,TGTGCCAGCAGCTTAGCTTTGAGGGGACCCCCGAGAGGCTACACCTTC
TRBV2,TRBD1,NA,TRBJ2-5,CASRLSGQGAQTQYF,TGTGCCAGCAGACTTTCGGGACAGGGGGCCCAGACCCAGTACTTC
TRBV27,TRBD1,NA,TRBJ1-5,CASSASWTGSLNQPQHF,TGTGCCAGCAGTGCTTCCTGGACAGGTTCCCTCAATCAGCCCCAGCATTTT
TRBV5-1,NA,NA,TRBJ1-2,CASSGETNLYGYTF,TGCGCCAGCAGCGGCGAGACAAACCTCTATGGCTACACCTTC
TRBV7-2,NA,NA,TRBJ2-1,CASSLAAVSEYNEQFF,TGTGCCAGCAGCTTAGCGGCGGTCTCCGAATACAATGAGCAGTTCTTC
TRBV7-7,TRBD2,NA,TRBJ2-5,CASSTGKLLAAQETQYF,TGTGCTAGCAGCACAGGCAAATTACTAGCGGCACAAGAGACCCAGTACTTC
TRBV23-1,NA,NA,TRBJ2-2,CASSRFRSDNTGELFF,TGCGCCAGCAGTCGCTTTAGATCAGACAACACCGGGGAGCTGTTTTTT
TRBV4-2,NA,NA,TRBJ2-1,CASSQATGQPMVEQFF,TGTGCCAGCAGCCAAGCGACCGGCCAGCCCATGGTTGAGCAGTTCTTC
TRBV12-5,TRBD1,NA,TRBJ2-1,CASGIHRGAYNEQFF,TGTGCTAGTGGTATTCACAGGGGGGCCTACAATGAGCAGTTCTTC
TRBV20-1,NA,NA,TRBJ2-1,CSAGQTSTMFF,TGCAGTGCCGGACAGACTAGCACTATGTTCTTC
TRBV6-1,NA,NA,TRBJ1-1,CASSAQGVTEAFF,TGTGCCAGCAGTGCACAGGGAGTCACTGAAGCTTTCTTT
TRBV7-2,NA,once,TRBJ2-7,CASSLGTYEQYF,TGTGCCAGCAGCTTGGGGACTTACGAGCAGTACTTC
TRBV7-2,NA,NA,TRBJ1-6,CASSYRDLSSPLHF,TGTGCCAGCAGTTACCGGGACCTTTCCTCACCCCTCCACTTT
TRBV7-9,NA,few,TRBJ1-6,CASSPGVDNSPLHF,TGTGCCAGCAGCCCAGGGGTTGATAATTCACCCCTCCACTTT
TRBV29-1,TRBD1,NA,TRBJ1-2,CSVGGQGKYGYTF,TGCAGCGTTGGGGGACAGGGGAAATATGGCTACACCTTC
TRBV4-1,TRBD1,once,TRBJ1-4,CASSTQGATNEKLFF,TGCGCCAGCAGCACACAGGGGGCGACTAATGAAAAACTGTTTTTT
TRBV11-2,NA,NA,TRBJ1-2,CASSPRGGRRGDGYTF,TGTGCCAGCAGCCCCCGGGGGGGCAGGAGGGGGGATGGCTACACCTTC
TRBV4-1,NA,NA,TRBJ2-3,CASSQDGSVRLTDTQYF,TGCGCCAGCAGCCAAGATGGGTCGGTCCGCTTAACAGATACGCAGTATTTT